This T cell receptor beta chain was recovered during a study of blood T cell repertoires in COVID-19. Study information: Spain, Italy and the United States supplied samples that represented acute and convalescent COVID-19.

Libraries were prepared by immunoSEQ multiplex PCR; TCRdb keeps only in-frame clonotypes and omits some of them. The sample lists approximately 100,000 clones, approximately 90% occurring once. The CDR3 is 19 residues long. V lost 2 bases and J lost 4; bases outside the gene matches: 15. The V gene's germline CDR1 is SEHNR and CDR2 FQNEAQ (reference sequence). Input material: peripheral blood. The sequence was collected from a human donor with acute or convalescent COVID-19. The donor label of this sample is uncertain. This chain links TRBV7-9 with TRBJ2-1, with 9 nucleotides matching TRBD2. CDR3 in DNA: TGTGCCAGCAGCTTAAAGGGCCTCCAAGCGGGGGGAAGATACAATGAGCAGTTCTTC. Amino acid sequence: CASSLKGLQAGGRYNEQFF.